A selection of T cell receptor beta chains follows, all from one sample in a study of cytomegalovirus exposure and HLA in healthy donors. Clones were sequenced by immunoSEQ multiplex PCR, and TCRdb holds only the in-frame ones, with some missing. Of roughly 180,000 clones detected, more than 75% appear once; the ten largest clones hold 2% to 2.5%. The sequencing input was PBMCs. The receptor source for this set is a woman aged 25 to 39 in good health and CMV-seropositive. Each CDR3 is given with its conserved first and last residue. A D gene is named only where the DNA matches it firmly. Clone size is shown for a subset of rows, as once, few, many or a class of expanded clone.

-	TRBV11-2	-	TRBJ2-2	TGTGCCAGCGGGGGCGGGAACACCGGGGAGCTGTTTTTT	CASGGGNTGELFF
-	TRBV28	-	TRBJ2-3	TGTGCCAGCAGTAACCCTTGGGACGGGAGTGGGTATTTT	CASSNPWDGSGYF
once	TRBV5-6	TRBD1	TRBJ1-2	TGTGCCAGCAGCGATGGACAGGGACTCTATGGCTACACCTTC	CASSDGQGLYGYTF
-	TRBV2	TRBD2	TRBJ2-3	TGTGCCAGCGGGGCGGGGGGGCCCCGCACAGATACGCAGTATTTT	CASGAGGPRTDTQYF
once	TRBV7-2	-	TRBJ1-5	TGTGCCAGCAGCTTAGCGGGCGGGGAGACGCAGCCCCAGCATTTT	CASSLAGGETQPQHF
-	TRBV6-1	-	TRBJ1-1	TGTGCCAGCAGTAACAGGGACGGGGCTGAAGCTTTCTTT	CASSNRDGAEAFF
once	TRBV29-1	-	TRBJ2-7	TGCAGCGCCAGGACAGATTTCTACGAGCAGTACTTC	CSARTDFYEQYF
-	TRBV11-3	-	TRBJ2-1	TGTGCCAGCAGCCGCGCGGGGACCTCGGATAATGAGCAGTTCTTC	CASSRAGTSDNEQFF
-	TRBV5-1	-	TRBJ1-1	TGCGCCAGCAGCGCCGGCCAGGGAGGTAGTCTACCCAACACTGAAGCTTTCTTT	CASSAGQGGSLPNTEAFF
-	TRBV5-4	-	TRBJ2-3	TGTGCCAGCAGCTCCTCTGGGGGGGCCTTGCGTAGCACAGATACGCAGTATTTT	CASSSSGGALRSTDTQYF
many	TRBV11-3	TRBD1	TRBJ2-2	TGTGCCAGCAGCTCAGACCACGGGACAGGGAATACCGGGGAGCTGTTTTTT	CASSSDHGTGNTGELFF
few	TRBV7-2	TRBD2	TRBJ2-3	TGTGCCAGCAGCTTAGACCGAGCGGGGGGGCCATCAGATACGCAGTATTTT	CASSLDRAGGPSDTQYF
-	TRBV4-1	TRBD1	TRBJ2-7	TGCGCCAGCAGCCACGTGGTAGGACAGGGTGCTATCAGGGCCTACGAGCAGTACTTC	CASSHVVGQGAIRAYEQYF
-	TRBV6-5	TRBD1	TRBJ1-2	TGTGCCAGCAGTTACTCGACAGGGACCAACTATGGCTACACCTTC	CASSYSTGTNYGYTF
-	TRBV28	TRBD1	TRBJ1-6	TGTGCCAGCAGTCCTACGACAGGGTTCTATAATTCACCCCTCCACTTT	CASSPTTGFYNSPLHF
-	TRBV11-3	-	TRBJ2-1	TGTGCCAGCAGCTTACAGGGTAAGGTCGACAATGAGCAGTTCTTC	CASSLQGKVDNEQFF
-	TRBV28	TRBD1	TRBJ2-7	TGTGCCAGCAGTTTGCCAGGGGGCGACGAGCAGTACTTC	CASSLPGGDEQYF
-	TRBV28	TRBD2	TRBJ2-2	TGTGCCAGCAGCCCTTGGGAGCGGGGGGCCTCTGGGGGGCTGTTTTTT	CASSPWERGASGGLFF
-	TRBV28	-	TRBJ2-3	TGTGCCAGCAGTCCTTCTGGACAGTTCACAGATACGCAGTATTTT	CASSPSGQFTDTQYF
-	TRBV5-6	TRBD1	TRBJ2-4	TGTGCCAGCAGCCCAGTGGGGACAGGGAAAAACATTCAGTACTTC	CASSPVGTGKNIQYF
-	TRBV6-5	-	TRBJ1-2	TGTGCCAGCAGTTACTTGGGGGGGAGTTACTATGGCTACACCTTC	CASSYLGGSYYGYTF
few	TRBV30	-	TRBJ1-4	TGTGCCTGGACAGGGACAACTAATGAAAAACTGTTTTTT	CAWTGTTNEKLFF
-	TRBV4-1	TRBD1	TRBJ2-7	TGCGCCAGCAGCCCGACAGGGTTCGCCTACGAGCAGTACTTC	CASSPTGFAYEQYF
-	TRBV9	-	TRBJ2-3	TGTGCCAGCAGCGTAGAGGGGGGGGCGGCAGATACGCAGTATTTT	CASSVEGGAADTQYF
-	TRBV9	-	TRBJ2-3	TGTGCCAGCGGGAGTTGGGCGGCTAGCACAGATACGCAGTATTTT	CASGSWAASTDTQYF
-	TRBV4-2	TRBD1	TRBJ2-7	TGTGCCAGCAGCGGCCGGGACAGGGCCTACGAGCAGTACTTC	CASSGRDRAYEQYF
-	TRBV6-1	TRBD1	TRBJ1-6	TGTGCCAGTCAAGGGGGCGGCTCACCCCTCCACTTT	CASQGGGSPLHF
-	TRBV29-1	TRBD2	TRBJ2-7	TGCAGCGTTGGGACTAGCGGGATCTCCTACGAGCAGTACTTC	CSVGTSGISYEQYF
-	TRBV6-5	TRBD1	TRBJ1-2	TGTGCCAGCAGGGCCGGGACAGGCAACTATGGCTACACCTTC	CASRAGTGNYGYTF
-	TRBV15	-	TRBJ2-5	TGTGCCACCAGCAGAGCAGGACGGCGGGAAGAGACCCAGTACTTC	CATSRAGRREETQYF
-	TRBV11-1	TRBD1	TRBJ2-3	TGTGCCAGCAGCTCACGACAGGGAAGCCCAGATACGCAGTATTTT	CASSSRQGSPDTQYF
-	TRBV9	TRBD1	TRBJ1-5	TGTGCCAGCAGCGCGGGACAGGGTGGCAATCAGCCCCAGCATTTT	CASSAGQGGNQPQHF
few	TRBV7-2	-	TRBJ1-4	TGTGCCAGCAGCTTAGGGGCGAACGGTTACAATGAAAAACTGTTTTTT	CASSLGANGYNEKLFF
-	TRBV19	TRBD1	TRBJ2-7	TGTGCCAGTAGTCCGGGACAGGGGAGCGAGCAGTACTTC	CASSPGQGSEQYF
few	TRBV18	-	TRBJ2-7	TGTGCCAGCTCACCACTCGGGACAAGCATATACGAGCAGTACTTC	CASSPLGTSIYEQYF
-	TRBV5-1	-	TRBJ1-3	TGCGCCAGCAGCTTGGAGGAACAGGGCCGCTCTGGAAACACCATATATTTT	CASSLEEQGRSGNTIYF
few	TRBV5-6	-	TRBJ1-5	TGTGCCAGCAGCTTGGCTACAGATAGCAATCAGCCCCAGCATTTT	CASSLATDSNQPQHF
few	TRBV10-3	TRBD1	TRBJ1-6	TGTGCCATCAGGAGGACAGGGGATTCACCCCTCCACTTT	CAIRRTGDSPLHF
-	TRBV11-3	-	TRBJ2-5	TGTGCCAGCAGCTTAGGGGGGACTCCCTACCAAGAGACCCAGTACTTC	CASSLGGTPYQETQYF
-	TRBV6-1	TRBD1	TRBJ1-4	TGTGCCAGCAAACGACAGGGGGCAACTAATGAAAAACTGTTTTTT	CASKRQGATNEKLFF
few	TRBV6-5	-	TRBJ2-7	TGTGCCAGCAGTTACTCGGAACGGAGCTCCTACGAGCAGTACTTC	CASSYSERSSYEQYF
-	TRBV6-1	TRBD2	TRBJ2-1	TGTGCCAGCAGTCTCGGGTCGGGGGGGTATAATGAGCAGTTCTTC	CASSLGSGGYNEQFF
-	TRBV29-1	-	TRBJ2-3	TGCAGCTCCGGCGGGCACACAGATACGCAGTATTTT	CSSGGHTDTQYF
-	TRBV28	-	TRBJ2-2	TGTGCCAGCAGAGCGGAGAACACCGGGGAGCTGTTTTTT	CASRAENTGELFF
-	TRBV6-1	-	TRBJ2-3	TGTGCCAGCAGTGAACTTTCCACAGATACGCAGTATTTT	CASSELSTDTQYF
few	TRBV2	-	TRBJ1-4	TGTGCCAGCAAGGGGGAAAAACTGTTTTTT	CASKGEKLFF
once	TRBV7-9	-	TRBJ2-5	TGTGCCAGCTATGGCGGAGAGACCCAGTACTTC	CASYGGETQYF
-	TRBV19	-	TRBJ1-5	TGTGCCACCAGGGGTGCGGCGGGCAATCAGCCCCAGCATTTT	CATRGAAGNQPQHF
-	TRBV5-6	TRBD1	TRBJ1-5	TGTGCCAGCAGCTTCCGGACAGGGGGAAGGAGGCCCCAGCATTTT	CASSFRTGGRRPQHF
-	TRBV4-3	-	TRBJ1-2	TGCGCCAGCAGCAACTTAGGGGGGGATGGCTACACCTTC	CASSNLGGDGYTF
-	TRBV7-3	-	TRBJ2-3	TGTGCCAGCAGCTTAGATAGGGGGGGAACGCAGTATTTT	CASSLDRGGTQYF
-	TRBV6-1	TRBD1	TRBJ2-2	TGTGCCAGCAGTCAGGGGGCTAGTACCGGGGAGCTGTTTTTT	CASSQGASTGELFF
-	TRBV27	-	TRBJ1-5	TGTGCCAGCAGCTCGGACAAGTCTGGCAATCAGCCCCAGCATTTT	CASSSDKSGNQPQHF